Listed here are 27 T cell receptor beta chains from one sample, sequenced in a study of blood T cell repertoires in COVID-19 (dated by TCRdb to the early 2020s). Library creation used the immunoSEQ multiplex PCR assay. TCRdb re-hosts the immuneACCESS table, in-frame sequences only. Its copies lack some clones; in the studies checked, an unresolved V gene accounts for under half of them, and the cause for the rest is not known. The sample includes approximately 61,000 clones, with roughly 80% observed a single time. In total, the top ten clones hold less than 7% of the sample. The sequenced sample was peripheral blood. The receptors derive from a woman in her sixties or seventies with acute or convalescent COVID-19.

The chain uses TRBV19 and TRBJ2-2; no definite D call. V was cut by 4 bases and J by 4 bases, with 16 bases left in between. The CDR3 loop spans 16 amino acids. Per germline, CDR1 LNHDA and CDR2 SQIVND (reference sequence). CDR3 nucleotides: TGTGCCAGTAGTAAGTTAGGCCGCGGCGGCACCGGGGAGCTGTTTTTT. It codes for CASSKLGRGGTGELFF.

This chain connects TRBV6-6 to TRBJ1-4, with TRBD1 identical over 12 bases. The length of the CDR3 is 16 residues. The junction had 3 bases not matched to a gene; V was cut back by 6 bases and J by 1 base. The V gene's germline CDR1 is MNHNY and CDR2 SVGAGI (reference sequence). For the CDR3, the DNA is TGTGCCAGCAGGGGACAGGGGGCAGGAACTAATGAAAAACTGTTTTTT. Amino acid sequence: CASRGQGAGTNEKLFF.

The rearrangement uses TRBV10-2 and TRBJ2-5, with D possibly matching TRBD1 (5 bases). This CDR3 spans 14 amino acids. The germline gives CDR1 WSHSY, CDR2 SAAADI. The V gene lost 0 bases and the J gene lost 2 bases, with 7 bases spanning the gap. CDR3 DNA sequence: TGCGCCAGCAGTGAGTCCGACAGACAAGAGACCCAGTACTTC. This gives the protein CASSESDRQETQYF.

The J gene is TRBJ1-1, the V gene TRBV2, with 7 bases identical to TRBD1. This CDR3 is built from 14 residues. The trim removed 6 bases at V and 1 base at J, leaving 5 bases unmatched. CDR1 SNHLY and CDR2 FYNNEI come from the germline V gene. CDR3 protein: CASRRGTENTEAFF. The CDR3 coding sequence is TGTGCCAGCAGGAGAGGGACAGAGAACACTGAAGCTTTCTTT.

In its sample, this clone was seen a few times. This rearrangement joins TRBV9 to TRBJ1-1; 10 bases agree with TRBD1. V lost 2 bases to trimming and J lost 5 bases; unmatched junction nucleotides: 6. This CDR3 spans 15 amino acids. Germline CDR1 and CDR2: SGDLS and YYNGEE. CDR3 sequence: CASSVGPDRGTEAFF. CDR3 DNA: TGTGCCAGCAGCGTCGGTCCGGACAGGGGGACTGAAGCTTTCTTT.

This clone appeared a few times. The chain carries TRBV5-4 and TRBJ2-2, with D possibly being TRBD1 (5 bases). From germline, CDR1 is SGHNT and CDR2 YYREEE (reference sequence). Trimming cost V 1 base and J 0 bases, with 10 bases left between them. The CDR3 has 16 residues. CDR3 DNA sequence: TGTGCCAGCAGCTTGATGAGACAGACGAACACCGGGGAGCTGTTTTTT. It translates to CASSLMRQTNTGELFF. The full variable domain, its missing parts supplied by reference TRBV5-4 and TRBJ2-2, is ETGVTQSPTHLIKTRGQQVTLRCSSQSGHNTVSWYQQALGQGPQFIFQYYREEENGRGNFPPRFSGLQFPNYSSELNVNALELDDSALYLCASSLMRQTNTGELFFGEGSRLTVL.

In regard to this clone: Its ends do not fully match the called genes, so a read error is possible. This chain links TRBV10-3 with TRBJ2-4, with 12 bases matching TRBD2. CDR1 is ENHRY, CDR2 SYGVKD, per germline. CDR3 size: 15 residues. This CDR3 reads CAIGETSGGGDIQYF. The CDR3 nucleotides read TGTGCCATCGGTGAGACTAGCGGGGGTGGGGACATTCAGTACTTC.

A single count supports this clone. This chain joins TRBV20-1 and TRBJ2-5; 9 nucleotides agree with TRBD1. Trimming removed 3 bases from V and 6 bases from J; junction bases left unmatched: 8. CDR1 DFQATT and CDR2 SNEGSKA come from the germline V gene (reference sequence). The CDR3 sequence is 14 residues long. CDR3 in amino acids: CSASAQGAFQTQYF. CDR3 sequence (DNA): TGCAGTGCTAGTGCACAGGGGGCTTTTCAGACCCAGTACTTC.

The rearrangement joins TRBV11-2 to TRBJ1-6; 8 nucleotides line up with TRBD1. The CDR3 has 16 residues. J was trimmed by 3 bases and V by 5 bases; bases with no gene match: 6. Germline assignment: CDR1 SGHAT and CDR2 FQNNGV. The CDR3 coding sequence is TGTGCCAGCAGCCCCGGACAGGGCAACTATAATTCACCCCTCCACTTT. Translating gives CASSPGQGNYNSPLHF.

V is TRBV13 and J is TRBJ2-1; a possible D gene is TRBD1 (6 bases). Trimming removed 6 bases from V and 2 bases from J, with 14 bases in between. The CDR3 totals 15 residues. Germline CDR1 PRHDT, CDR2 FYEKMQ (reference sequence). CDR3 sequence: CASRENRATYNEQFF. The DNA of the CDR3 is TGTGCCAGCAGAGAGAACAGGGCCACCTACAATGAGCAGTTCTTC.

This clone was picked up one time. The rearrangement joins TRBV6-5 to TRBJ2-3; 7 bases align to TRBD1. The CDR3 consists of 15 residues. CDR1 is MNHEY and CDR2 is SVGAGI in the germline V gene. The J segment lost 3 bases and the V segment lost 5 bases, leaving 8 bases of the junction unmatched. The CDR3 region is CASSKSGTATDTQYF. The CDR3 DNA sequence: TGTGCCAGCAGTAAATCCGGGACAGCGACAGATACGCAGTATTTT.

This sequence joins TRBV5-1 and TRBJ2-6, with D maybe TRBD1 (6 bases). Germline CDR1 reads SGHRS; CDR2 reads YFSETQ. The CDR3 runs to 15 residues. V was pared by 6 bases and J by 2 bases, with 12 bases between. CDR3 in DNA: TGCGCCAGCACCGGTGGGGGCCCTGGGGCCAACGTCCTGACTTTC. Translated, it gives CASTGGGPGANVLTF.

The genes are TRBV5-1 and TRBJ2-1; 9 bases map to TRBD2. The CDR3 sequence is 15 residues long. With V trimmed by 1 base and J by 10 bases, 9 bases remained unmatched. Germline CDR1 SGHRS, CDR2 YFSETQ. The CDR3 bases are TGCGCCAGCAGCTTGCGTAGCGGGGGACCAGGGGAGCAGTTCTTC. As protein: CASSLRSGGPGEQFF.

The chain couples TRBV18 to TRBJ1-5; D not certain. Germline assignment: CDR1 KGHSH and CDR2 LQKENI. The V end was cut by 1 base, the J end by 5 bases, with 15 bases between. The CDR3 extends over 16 amino acids. The CDR3, as DNA: TGTGCCAGCTCACCACGGAGGGTACTTGAAGATCAGCCCCAGCATTTT. Translating it yields CASSPRRVLEDQPQHF.

The CDR3 region has the DNA TGTGCCAGTAGTTCCGGGGGGGTGGACTATGGCTACACCTTC. Amino acid sequence: CASSSGGVDYGYTF. The chain recombines TRBV19 with TRBJ1-2, with a weak D call TRBD1 (5 bases). Germline values: CDR1 LNHDA, CDR2 SQIVND (reference sequence). Trimming took 5 bases from V and 3 from J, leaving 13 bases between them. There are 14 residues in the CDR3.

The chain has TRBV7-9 and TRBJ1-1; D gene uncertain. V was trimmed by 0 bases and J by 7 bases, leaving 9 bases between them. Germline values: CDR1 SEHNR, CDR2 FQNEAQ (reference sequence). This CDR3 has 13 residues. CDR3 DNA sequence: TGTGCCAGCAGCTTAGCAGGCGGGCGTGAAGCTTTCTTT. This codes for CASSLAGGREAFF.

This chain links TRBV12-1 with TRBJ1-1. TRBV12-1 is shown as a pseudogene. CDR3 length: 17 amino acids. The CDR3 DNA reads as TGTGCCAGCAGCTTTTTGGGGGCCGCGACGGGGGGCACTGAAGCTTTCTTT. Its protein product is CASSFLGAATGGTEAFF.

The chain links TRBV7-2 to TRBJ1-2; D gene unclear. Trimming pared 0 bases from V and 6 bases from J, leaving 8 bases between. The CDR3 contains 13 residues. CDR1 is SGHTA, CDR2 FQGNSA, per germline. CDR3 sequence (DNA): TGTGCCAGCAGCTTAGCCCCCTCGGATGGCTACACCTTC. Translating it yields CASSLAPSDGYTF.

The V gene is TRBV3-1 (or the pseudogene TRBV3-2), the J gene TRBJ2-2, with no clear D. Germline V gene sequence: CDR1 LGHDT, CDR2 YNNKEL (reference sequence). There are 14 residues in the CDR3. V was clipped by 1 base and J by 6 bases, with 9 bases between them. The CDR3 DNA is TGTGCCAGCAGCCAAGGAGTTAAAGCCGGGGAGCTGTTTTTT. It encodes CASSQGVKAGELFF.

The rearrangement joins TRBV28 to TRBJ1-3, with TRBD1 identical over 9 bases. The germline V gene has CDR1 MDHEN and CDR2 SYDVKM. CDR3 length: 13 residues. V was clipped by 11 bases and J by 0 bases; unmatched bases: 2. The CDR3 DNA is TGTGCCGGGGGACAGGGCTCTGGAAACACCATATATTTT. This codes for CAGGQGSGNTIYF.

Written as DNA, the CDR3 is TGCGCCAGCAGCTTGGCTTCGGGGTCTACAAGGAAGCAGTACTTC. This sequence encodes CASSLASGSTRKQYF. V is TRBV5-1 and J is TRBJ2-7; D might be TRBD2 (5 bases). The CDR3 extends over 15 amino acids. V was cut by 0 bases and J by 8 bases, with 18 bases left in between. CDR1 SGHRS and CDR2 YFSETQ come from the germline V gene.

CDR3 sequence: CASSHRLGHAYEQYF. The CDR3 DNA is TGTGCCAGCAGTCACCGACTAGGTCATGCCTACGAGCAGTACTTC. This sequence joins TRBV6-2 or TRBV6-3 and TRBJ2-7; weak D call: TRBD2 (6 bases). With 5 bases removed from V and 2 bases from J, the gap between germline ends came to 16 bases. This CDR3 has 15 amino acids. The V gene's germline CDR1 is MNHEY and CDR2 SVGEGT.

The rearrangement joins TRBV5-1 to TRBJ2-3; 9 nucleotides align to TRBD2. Germline-derived CDR1 and CDR2 are SGHRS and YFSETQ. The CDR3 length is 14 residues. V shed 5 bases and J 3 bases; nucleotides not matched to a gene: 4. The CDR3 protein is CASRRTSGTDTQYF. Written as DNA, the CDR3 is TGCGCCAGCAGACGAACTAGCGGGACAGATACGCAGTATTTT.

This chain connects TRBV5-8 to TRBJ1-2; D is perhaps TRBD1 (6 bases). This CDR3 has 14 residues. Germline CDR1 is SGHTS and CDR2 is YDEGEE. The V end was cut by 4 bases, the J end by 4 bases, with 14 bases between. The CDR3 DNA reads TGTGCCAGCAGCACCCGGGGGGGCGTCTATGGCTACACCTTC. This translates into CASSTRGGVYGYTF.

The rearrangement uses TRBV14 and TRBJ2-7, with 10 bases aligning to TRBD1. CDR3 size: 15 residues. From germline, CDR1 is SGHDN and CDR2 FVKESK. V shed 4 bases, J shed 3 bases, and the junction held 6 bases outside the gene matches. CDR3 nucleotide sequence: TGTGCCAGCAGCCTGGGGGGGACAGGGGTCTACGAGCAGTACTTC. Translating gives CASSLGGTGVYEQYF.

The rearrangement joins TRBV12-3 or TRBV12-4 to TRBJ1-4; D is possibly TRBD1 (5 bases). CDR3 length: 13 amino acids. Trimming removed 6 bases at V and 8 bases at J, with 13 bases between. CDR3 residues: CASRDTLTEKLFF. In DNA form, the CDR3 reads TGTGCCAGCAGGGACACCCTGACCGAAAAACTGTTTTTT.

This chain joins TRBV5-1 and TRBJ1-2, with D tentatively TRBD1 (6 bases). V was clipped by 4 bases and J by 8 bases, with 15 bases between them. Germline CDR1 is SGHRS and CDR2 is YFSETQ. The CDR3 spans 13 residues. Written as DNA, the CDR3 is TGCGCCAGCAGCATACAGGGTGTTGGGGGCTACACCTTC. It translates to CASSIQGVGGYTF.